The 10 T cell receptor beta chains listed next were all sequenced from one sample in a study of OX40 agonist ivuxolimab in advanced cancers. This table comes from immunoSEQ multiplex PCR, and its TCRdb copy is limited to in-frame clones, with some not included. The table records tens of thousands of clones, around 86% of them present only once. The input for sequencing was CD4+ or CD8+ T cells sorted from blood, taken in a trial of the OX40 agonist ivuxolimab. The receptors stem from an adult with an advanced solid tumor such as melanoma, head and neck, liver or kidney cancer.

This rearrangement joins TRBV4-2 to TRBJ1-1, with a tentative D call TRBD1 (6 bases). This CDR3 spans 14 amino acids. CDR1 LGHNA and CDR2 YNFKEQ come from the germline V gene. V was shortened by 0 bases and J by 7 bases, with 12 bases between the two germline ends. CDR3 sequence: CASSQDGGGSEAFF. CDR3 coding DNA: TGTGCCAGCAGCCAAGATGGAGGGGGAAGTGAAGCTTTCTTT.

The chain uses TRBV5-1 and TRBJ1-1; 11 bases are shared with TRBD1. With V trimmed by 0 bases and J by 4 bases, 5 bases remained unmatched. Per the germline V gene, CDR1 is SGHRS and CDR2 is YFSETQ. This CDR3 is built from 16 residues. The CDR3 loop is CASSLAPGQGATEAFF. As DNA, the CDR3 is TGCGCCAGCAGCTTGGCCCCCGGACAGGGGGCCACTGAAGCTTTCTTT.

V and J are TRBV7-6 and TRBJ2-1, with D possibly being TRBD2 (5 bases). V was pared by 4 bases and J by 8 bases, with 21 bases between. From germline, CDR1 is SGHVS and CDR2 FNYEAQ. CDR3 length: 16 amino acids. CDR3 residues: CASSSPTGTPWDEQFF. The CDR3 DNA sequence: TGTGCCAGCAGCTCCCCGACGGGAACCCCTTGGGATGAGCAGTTCTTC. The full variable domain, its missing parts supplied by reference TRBV7-6 and TRBJ2-1, is GAGVSQSPRYKVTKRGQDVALRCDPISGHVSLYWYRQALGQGPEFLTYFNYEAQQDKSGLPNDRFSAERPEGSISTLTIQRTEQRDSAMYRCASSSPTGTPWDEQFFGPGTRLTVL.

This clone was seen only once. The junction shows a germline mismatch at one end, possibly a read error. The CDR3 coding sequence is TGTGCTAGCAGCTTAACGTGGCAAGAGACCCAGTACTTC. It codes for CASSLTWQETQYF. The genes are TRBV7-7 and TRBJ2-5, with unresolved D. Germline values: CDR1 SSHAT, CDR2 FNYEAQ (reference sequence). CDR3 size: 13 residues.

The chain carries TRBV14 and TRBJ2-7; 14 positions agree with TRBD2. Germline V gene data show CDR1 as SGHDN and CDR2 as FVKESK. CDR3 length: 18 residues. V dropped 4 bases and J dropped 1; count of bases not matched to a gene: 9. This CDR3 reads CASSPMWGLAGESYEQYF. CDR3 DNA: TGTGCCAGCAGCCCGATGTGGGGACTAGCGGGGGAATCCTACGAGCAGTACTTC.

The rearrangement uses TRBV13 and TRBJ2-1; 13 bases are shared with TRBD2. Germline V gene data show CDR1 as PRHDT and CDR2 as FYEKMQ (reference sequence). The junction had 3 bases not matched to a gene; V was cut back by 5 bases and J by 5 bases. The CDR3 extends over 15 amino acids. The CDR3 reads CASSAGTSGDNEQFF. CDR3 in DNA: TGTGCCAGCAGCGCCGGGACTAGCGGGGACAATGAGCAGTTCTTC.

The chain recombines TRBV6-5 with TRBJ2-7; no clear D. The CDR3 runs to 14 residues. The ends were cut back, 4 bases at V and 0 bases at J, with 10 bases in the middle. The germline CDR1 and CDR2 sequences are MNHEY and SVGAGI. The CDR3: CASSLGRTSYEQYF. CDR3 nucleotides: TGTGCCAGCAGTTTAGGACGGACCTCCTACGAGCAGTACTTC.

The chain joins TRBV7-3 to TRBJ1-2; D not resolved. V lost 3 bases and J lost 3, with 5 bases in between. CDR1 is SGHTA, CDR2 FQGTGA, per germline. The CDR3 consists of 12 residues. The CDR3 is CASSLGDYGYTF. For the CDR3, the DNA is TGTGCCAGCAGCTTGGGTGACTATGGCTACACCTTC.

This sequence joins TRBV11-2 and TRBJ2-7; 11 nucleotides agree with TRBD2. There are 14 residues in the CDR3. Losses at the gene ends were 2 bases for V and 4 bases for J; bases not matched to a gene: 1. Looked up from germline, CDR1 is SGHAT and CDR2 is FQNNGV. Here the CDR3 reads CASSLRLAGYEQYF. CDR3 sequence (DNA): TGTGCCAGCAGCTTAAGACTAGCGGGGTACGAGCAGTACTTC.

This clone showed up just a few times. The V gene is TRBV19, the J gene TRBJ2-7; 7 bases match TRBD1. Germline CDR1 is LNHDA and CDR2 is SQIVND (reference sequence). V shed 9 bases and J 2 bases; nucleotides not matched to a gene: 10. The CDR3 has 14 residues. This CDR3 reads CASSATGEPYEQYF. The CDR3 nucleotides read TGTGCCAGCTCGGCAACAGGGGAACCCTACGAGCAGTACTTC.